Sequencing of this TCR beta chain was carried out in a study of Tregs in tolerant kidney transplant recipients. TCRdb's copy holds only in-frame clones and misses some; the assay was immunoSEQ multiplex PCR. The listing records roughly 5,700 clones. For this clone: With the read ending 3 residues before the CDR3 end, the germline J gene is used to fill in that end.

With 6 bases removed from V and 6 bases from J, the gap between germline ends came to 15 bases. This CDR3 spans 15 amino acids. CDR1 and CDR2 from the germline V gene are SNHLY and FYNNEI. The nonmyeloablative bone marrow transplants came from related graft donors, with transient mixed chimerism. Thawed PBMCs were FACS-sorted into unstimulated CD4+CD25+CD127- regulatory T cells, CD4+CD25- non-regulatory cells, CD4 and CD8 cells. The TCR comes from a human patient who received a combined kidney and bone marrow transplant. The graft donor may be the source of some T cells. The chain has TRBV2 and TRBJ1-6; D is ambiguous. Sequencing was performed on CD4+ T cells from blood (PBMCs), taken roughly 15 months after the transplant. The CDR3 bases that were read are TGTGCCAGCAGCCCTCCGGGGAGGGTTAATTCACCC. It specifies CASSPPGRVNSP. The full-length CDR3 reads as CASSPPGRVNSPLHF. The entire variable domain, with the rest obtained from reference TRBV2 and TRBJ1-6, is as follows: EPEVTQTPSHQVTQMGQEVILRCVPISNHLYFYWYRQILGQKVEFLVSFYNNEISEKSEIFDDQFSVERPDGSNFTLKIRSTKLEDSAMYFCASSPPGRVNSPLHFGNGTRLTVT.